These 31 T cell receptor beta chains were all obtained from the same sample, sequenced in a study of regulatory T cells in long-lasting Graves disease. The time point was: newly diagnosed GD, antithyroid drugs for less than 3 months. From PBMCs, RNA was extracted and then used to make the TCR library. The TCR beta library used iRepertoire HTBI primers with Arm-PCR amplification of CDR3. TCRdb used MiXCR to reprocess the multiplex PCR reads, holding one entry per CDR3 protein. This table has 580,000 or so distinct CDR3 sequences, roughly 15% appearing once. In addition, the sample was reused for a study of T cells in Graves' hyperthyroidism and ophthalmopathy.

The starting material was peripheral blood mononuclear cells (PBMCs), obtained at new diagnosis, from a patient treated with antithyroid drugs. The receptors come from a young man with Graves disease.

This clonotype was picked up many times. One junction end does not reproduce the germline sequence, and a read error may be involved. The rearrangement joins TRBV5-1 to TRBJ2-7; no clear D. The germline V gene encodes CDR1 SGHRS and CDR2 YFSETQ. CDR3 size: 12 residues. DNA of the CDR3: TGTGCCAGCAGTTCAGAGGCCTACGAGCAGTACTTC. Its protein product is CASSSEAYEQYF.

This clonotype has at least ten counts. The CDR3 protein is CSGEDREGEQFF. In nucleotides, the CDR3 is TGCAGTGGTGAGGACAGGGAGGGGGAGCAGTTCTTC. The chain combines TRBV20-1 with TRBJ2-1; possibly TRBD1 for D (8 bases). The length of the CDR3 is 12 residues. V lost 7 bases, J lost 10 bases, and 17 bases lay in between. Germline V gives CDR1 DFQATT, CDR2 SNEGSKA (reference sequence).

Many counts were recorded for this clonotype. The chain has TRBV2 and TRBJ2-7; 9 bases fit TRBD1. V was pared by 4 bases and J by 3 bases, with 4 bases of the junction left unmatched. The length of the CDR3 is 14 residues. Germline-derived CDR1 and CDR2 are SNHLY and FYNNEI. Here the CDR3 reads CASSAGDRVYEQYF. The CDR3 nucleotides are TGTGCCAGCAGTGCGGGGGACAGGGTCTACGAGCAGTACTTC.

This clonotype appeared many times. This chain links TRBV3-1 with TRBJ2-3, with a tentative D call TRBD1 (5 bases). This CDR3 region has 16 residues. Trimming pared 0 bases from V and 2 bases from J, leaving 12 bases between. Germline-derived CDR1 and CDR2 are LGHDT and YNNKEL (reference sequence). The CDR3 is CASSQDQGRATDTQYF. CDR3 sequence (DNA): TGTGCCAGCAGCCAAGATCAGGGCAGGGCCACAGATACGCAGTATTTT.

This clonotype occurred many times. This rearrangement joins TRBV12-3 or TRBV12-4 to TRBJ1-2; D is uncertain. The CDR3 is 13 residues long. The V gene lost 7 bases and the J gene lost 2 bases, with 11 bases spanning the gap. CDR3 loop: CASTPTENYGYTF. CDR3 in DNA: TGTGCCAGCACCCCTACAGAAAACTATGGCTACACCTTC.

CDR3 DNA sequence: TGTGCCAGCAGCCGAAGTATTTGGGATGAGCAGTTCTTC. Amino acid sequence: CASSRSIWDEQFF. The chain links TRBV14 to TRBJ2-1; D ambiguous. Trimming removed 4 bases from V and 8 bases from J, with 12 bases in between. Germline values: CDR1 SGHDN, CDR2 FVKESK. The CDR3 has 13 residues.

This clonotype has at least ten counts. CDR3 region: CASSFSQGHYEQYF. CDR3 coding DNA: TGTGCCAGCAGTTTTAGCCAGGGGCACTACGAGCAGTACTTC. This chain connects TRBV27 to TRBJ2-7; tentative D call: TRBD1 (6 bases). The CDR3 loop spans 14 amino acids. CDR1 is MNHEY, CDR2 SMNVEV, per germline (reference sequence). The V end was cut by 3 bases, the J end by 3 bases, with 12 bases between.

This clonotype was picked up many times. The chain joins TRBV7-2 to TRBJ2-7; 11 bases map to TRBD2. V was clipped by 0 bases and J by 2 bases; unmatched bases: 3. The CDR3 totals 16 residues. Germline V gives CDR1 SGHTA, CDR2 FQGNSA. CDR3 DNA: TGTGCCAGCAGCTTAGCCGGGACTAGCGGAACCTACGAGCAGTACTTC. Translation gives CASSLAGTSGTYEQYF.

This clonotype has a handful of counts. The rearrangement uses TRBV4-1 and TRBJ2-7; 11 bases map to TRBD1. The junction had 9 bases not matched to a gene; V was cut back by 6 bases and J by 2 bases. This CDR3 is 16 amino acids long. CDR1 is MGHRA, CDR2 YSYEKL, per germline. The CDR3, as DNA: TGCGCCAGCAGGATAAGCGGGACAGGGGGTACCTACGAGCAGTACTTC. Protein: CASRISGTGGTYEQYF.

This clonotype was found many times. The rearrangement links TRBV12-3 or TRBV12-4 to TRBJ1-2, with D perhaps TRBD1 (5 bases). This CDR3 region has 14 residues. Trimming left V 7 bases short and J 4 bases short, with 16 bases between. CDR3 sequence reads: CASTTEAGIYGYTF. The CDR3 region has the DNA TGTGCCAGCACTACGGAAGCAGGGATCTATGGCTACACCTTC.

The chain combines TRBV10-3 with TRBJ1-3; 7 nucleotides agree with TRBD1. The CDR3 loop spans 15 amino acids. CDR1 is ENHRY and CDR2 is SYGVKD in the germline V gene. Trimming cost V 6 bases and J 1 base; bases outside gene matches: 6. In DNA, the CDR3 is TGTGCCATCAGCCGACAGGGTTCTTCTGGAAACACCATATATTTT. It yields the protein CAISRQGSSGNTIYF.

The chain links TRBV12-3 or TRBV12-4 to TRBJ2-5; D call uncertain. Trimming removed 7 bases at V and 5 bases at J, with 17 bases between. The CDR3 contains 14 residues. The DNA for the CDR3 is TGTGCCAGCACCCTCCCTAGTGGCGCGGAGACCCAGTACTTC. As protein: CASTLPSGAETQYF.

Details on this clonotype: A much larger clone lies one base from this, so it may be a read error. The chain employs TRBV28 and TRBJ2-5; TRBD2 agrees at 10 bases. The CDR3 totals 17 residues. Germline CDR1 reads MDHEN; CDR2 reads SYDVKM. As DNA, the CDR3 is TGTGCCAGCAGCACAGGGACTAGCGTTCCTCCCTCAGAGACCCAGCACTTC. This codes for CASSTGTSVPPSETQHF.

The chain couples TRBV5-1 to TRBJ1-1; the match to TRBD1 covers 7 bases. Germline values: CDR1 SGHRS, CDR2 YFSETQ. This CDR3 spans 14 amino acids. Germline trimming cut 1 base from V and 3 bases from J; bases unmatched to any gene: 3. CDR3 sequence (DNA): TGCGCCAGCAGCTTGCCAGGGGGTTACACTGAAGCTTTCTTT. It specifies CASSLPGGYTEAFF. The full variable domain, its missing parts supplied by reference TRBV5-1 and TRBJ1-1, is KAGVTQTPRYLIKTRGQQVTLSCSPISGHRSVSWYQQTPGQGLQFLFEYFSETQRNKGNFPGRFSGRQFSNSRSEMNVSTLELGDSALYLCASSLPGGYTEAFFGQGTRLTVV.

The rearrangement uses TRBV4-1 and TRBJ2-1; TRBD2 is a possible D gene (7 bases). Trimming shortened V by 11 bases and J by 5 bases, and 28 bases separated the two germline ends. Germline assignment: CDR1 MGHRA and CDR2 YSYEKL. The CDR3 is 17 amino acids. CDR3 in DNA: TGCGCCTCCACGGGGGCCGGACCGGGACTAACAAACAATGAGCAGTTCTTC. Protein product: CASTGAGPGLTNNEQFF.

This clonotype was observed at least ten times. The chain employs TRBV2 and TRBJ1-4; D is ambiguous. Per germline, CDR1 SNHLY and CDR2 FYNNEI. CDR3 length equals 13 residues. V shed 3 bases and J shed 13 bases, with 15 bases lying between them. The CDR3, as DNA: TGTGCCAGCAGTGAGATCCAGTTGTGGAGACTGTTTTTT. Amino acid sequence: CASSEIQLWRLFF.

This chain joins TRBV29-1 and TRBJ2-5, with D perhaps matching TRBD2 (5 bases). The CDR3 consists of 13 residues. Germline V CDR1 and CDR2: SQVTM, ANQGSEA. Deletions cut 3 bases from V and 6 bases from J, with 14 bases between. The CDR3 DNA sequence: TGCAGCGTTGATCGTCTGGGGAGTAAGACCCAGTACTTC. Translated: CSVDRLGSKTQYF.

This clonotype was detected many times. The chain uses TRBV28 and TRBJ2-2; 10 bases map to TRBD1. Germline V gives CDR1 MDHEN, CDR2 SYDVKM. V lost 6 bases to trimming and J lost 7 bases; unmatched junction nucleotides: 8. This CDR3 region has 15 residues. The CDR3 spells CASRRRQGAGGELFF. DNA of the CDR3: TGTGCCAGCAGAAGAAGACAGGGGGCGGGCGGGGAGCTGTTTTTT.

This clonotype was observed a handful of times. The chain couples TRBV4-2 to TRBJ1-2; D remains unclear. The CDR3 runs 16 residues. The V end was cut by 0 bases, the J end by 2 bases, with 13 bases between. The germline V gene has CDR1 LGHNA and CDR2 YNFKEQ. CDR3 residues: CASSQEGNHVNYGYTF. For the CDR3, the DNA is TGTGCCAGCAGCCAAGAAGGCAATCACGTCAACTATGGCTACACCTTC.

This clonotype was counted only a few times. The chain carries TRBV5-1 and TRBJ1-2, with D hard to call. CDR1 and CDR2 from the germline V gene are SGHRS and YFSETQ. CDR3 length: 14 residues. Between the trimmed V and J ends, which lost 4 bases and 6 bases, there was a span of 16 bases. The CDR3 DNA follows: TGCGCCAGCAGCCCCGAGGGATTCCGAAATGGCTACACCTTC. Its translation is CASSPEGFRNGYTF.

This clonotype was seen a handful of times. The rearrangement uses TRBV19 and TRBJ2-5; possibly TRBD1 for D (5 bases). Per the germline V gene, CDR1 is LNHDA and CDR2 is SQIVND (reference sequence). Deletions cut 3 bases from V and 5 bases from J, with 10 bases between. The CDR3 loop spans 13 amino acids. Here the CDR3 reads CASSMNQGETQYF. The CDR3 DNA reads TGTGCCAGTAGTATGAATCAGGGTGAGACCCAGTACTTC.

V is TRBV12-3 or TRBV12-4 and J is TRBJ1-4, with D hard to call. The CDR3 loop spans 15 amino acids. Between the trimmed V and J ends, which lost 1 base and 3 bases, there was a span of 9 bases. CDR3 loop: CASSLDQGSNEKLFF. CDR3 DNA: TGTGCCAGCAGTTTAGACCAAGGGTCTAATGAAAAACTGTTTTTT.

Details on this clonotype: A much larger clonotype is one base distant, so this may be a read error. This chain joins TRBV12-3 or TRBV12-4 and TRBJ2-1; D might be TRBD2 (5 bases). The length of the CDR3 is 15 residues. This CDR3 reads CASSSPERLYNERFF. In DNA form, the CDR3 reads TGTGCCAGCAGCTCGCCGGAGCGGCTCTACAATGAGCGGTTCTTC.

V is TRBV20-1 and J is TRBJ2-2, with D unclear. The CDR3 covers 13 residues. V shed 4 bases and J shed 5 bases, with 11 bases lying between them. The germline CDR1 and CDR2 sequences are DFQATT and SNEGSKA (reference sequence). CDR3 sequence: CSAKSLVTGELFF. CDR3 in DNA: TGCAGTGCTAAGAGTTTGGTTACCGGGGAGCTGTTTTTT.

This clonotype was counted at least ten times. The chain has TRBV28 and TRBJ1-2; 8 bases match TRBD1. With 8 bases clipped from V and 5 bases from J, the junction kept 4 bases outside the gene matches. This CDR3 is 12 amino acids long. Per the germline V gene, CDR1 is MDHEN and CDR2 is SYDVKM. CDR3 in DNA: TGTGCCAGCTGGAACAGGGGGTATGGCTACACCTTC. This translates into CASWNRGYGYTF.

The chain joins TRBV19 to TRBJ2-4; TRBD2 aligns across 7 bases. Germline V CDR1 and CDR2: LNHDA, SQIVND (reference sequence). Trimming cost V 5 bases and J 2 bases; bases outside gene matches: 6. CDR3 size: 15 residues. The CDR3 coding sequence is TGTGCCAGTAGTCCAGCGGGGCCCCCCAAAAACATTCAGTACTTC. It specifies CASSPAGPPKNIQYF.

This chain joins TRBV4-1 and TRBJ1-1; no definite D call. V lost 3 bases and J lost 5, with 16 bases in between. CDR1 and CDR2 (germline): MGHRA, YSYEKL. CDR3 length: 15 residues. CDR3 nucleotide sequence: TGCGCCAGCAGCCACCGATCAAGGGCCGGGACTGAAGCTTTCTTT. It codes for CASSHRSRAGTEAFF.

This clonotype was seen a handful of times. The genes are TRBV3-1 and TRBJ2-4, with a possible D match to TRBD1 (6 bases). Looked up from germline, CDR1 is LGHDT and CDR2 is YNNKEL (reference sequence). V was clipped by 4 bases and J by 0 bases, with 16 bases between them. This CDR3 has 17 amino acids. CDR3 nucleotides: TGTGCCAGCAGCCGGAAGATGGACAGTTTAGCCAAAAACATTCAGTACTTC. This gives the protein CASSRKMDSLAKNIQYF.

This clonotype was recorded many times. J is TRBJ1-5 and V is TRBV12-3 or TRBV12-4; D possibly corresponds to TRBD1 (5 bases). V was pared by 7 bases and J by 5 bases, with 18 bases between. This CDR3 has 15 residues. The CDR3 loop reads CASTPGGGLDQPQHF. For the CDR3, the DNA is TGTGCCAGCACCCCGGGTGGGGGATTGGATCAGCCCCAGCATTTT.

This clonotype was seen ten or more times. For the CDR3, the DNA is TGTGCCTGGAGTTCGCCCGGGGGGCTAGCGGAGCAGTTCTTC. Protein sequence: CAWSSPGGLAEQFF. This rearrangement joins TRBV30 to TRBJ2-1; TRBD2 might be the D (7 bases). CDR1 is GTSNPN, CDR2 SVGIG, per germline (reference sequence). The CDR3 is 14 amino acids. V dropped 2 bases and J dropped 10 bases, with 18 bases sitting between them.

This clonotype was picked up many times. The V gene is TRBV20-1, the J gene TRBJ2-1; 10 bases agree with TRBD2. Germline V gene data show CDR1 as DFQATT and CDR2 as SNEGSKA (reference sequence). This CDR3 comprises 14 residues. The V and J ends lost 3 bases and 9 bases, in that order; junction bases with no gene match: 8. The chain's CDR3 is CSASRSSGSSEQFF. DNA of the CDR3: TGCAGTGCTAGTAGGTCTAGCGGGAGTTCTGAGCAGTTCTTC.